This entry lists 20 T cell receptor beta chains sequenced from one sample in a study of CD8 T cells in Susac syndrome. Random hexamers served to reverse transcribe about 0.5 to 1 ug RNA. TCRdb reanalysed the immunoSEQ multiplex PCR reads using MiXCR and keeps one entry per CDR3 protein. Among 130,000 to 150,000 distinct CDR3 sequences listed, 94% were seen once. The specimen sequenced was CD4+ T cells from PBMCs. These receptors originate from a human donor in good health.

V gene TRBV19 combines with J gene TRBJ2-1, with D perhaps given as TRBD1 or TRBD2 (6 bases each). The CDR3 runs to 14 residues. Deletions cut 2 bases from V and 3 bases from J, with 8 bases between. Germline V gene lookup returns CDR1 LNHDA and CDR2 SQIVND (reference sequence). CDR3 in DNA: TGTGCCAGTAGTATAAGGGGGGACTACAATGAGCAGTTCTTC. Translating it yields CASSIRGDYNEQFF.

On this clonotype itself: The junction departs from germline at one end; a sequencing error may be responsible. The rearrangement joins TRBV9 to TRBJ2-1, with 10 bases that match TRBD2. There are 12 residues in the CDR3. Germline values: CDR1 SGDLS, CDR2 YYNGEE. The DNA for the CDR3 is TGTGCCAGCAGCCCATCTAGCGGGAGTGTATCCTTC. It is translated as CASSPSSGSVSF.

The genes are TRBV19 and TRBJ1-1, with 8 bases identical to TRBD1. After removal of 4 bases from V and 8 bases from J, the junction contained 9 bases not matched to a gene. The CDR3 spans 14 residues. Germline CDR1 is LNHDA and CDR2 is SQIVND (reference sequence). The CDR3 protein is CASSTAGQAVEAFF. The CDR3 nucleotides read TGTGCCAGTAGTACAGCGGGACAGGCAGTCGAAGCTTTCTTT.

The J gene is TRBJ2-2, the V gene TRBV7-8; TRBD2 might be the D (6 bases). CDR3 length: 16 amino acids. V was cut by 5 bases and J by 0 bases, with 13 bases left in between. Germline V lookup: CDR1 SGHVS, CDR2 FQNEAQ. CDR3 sequence: CASSLSGSANTGELFF. CDR3 nucleotides: TGTGCCAGCAGCCTTAGCGGAAGTGCGAACACCGGGGAGCTGTTTTTT.

This sequence joins TRBV5-1 and TRBJ2-5, with TRBD1 matching over 8 bases. The CDR3 is made up of 14 amino acids. The junction had 4 bases not matched to a gene; V was cut back by 1 base and J by 5 bases. The germline V gene has CDR1 SGHRS and CDR2 YFSETQ. CDR3 bases: TGCGCCAGCAGCTTGCAGGGGGCGCAGGAGACCCAGTACTTC. It yields the protein CASSLQGAQETQYF.

The V and J genes are TRBV20-1 and TRBJ1-1, with D maybe TRBD1 (5 bases). The V end lost 3 bases, the J end lost 11 bases, and 19 bases lay between the germline ends. The germline V gene encodes CDR1 DFQATT and CDR2 SNEGSKA (reference sequence). This CDR3 comprises 13 residues. CDR3 sequence reads: CSASWGPRQWAFF. In DNA form, the CDR3 reads TGCAGTGCTAGCTGGGGCCCTCGTCAGTGGGCTTTCTTT.

The genes are TRBV27 and TRBJ2-7; 10 positions match TRBD2. This CDR3 is 16 amino acids long. The V gene's germline CDR1 is MNHEY and CDR2 SMNVEV (reference sequence). With 1 base clipped from V and 0 bases from J, the junction kept 3 bases outside the gene matches. The CDR3 DNA reads as TGTGCCAGCAGTTTATTGACTAGCGGGCACTCCTACGAGCAGTACTTC. Its protein is CASSLLTSGHSYEQYF.

The CDR3 region is CASSPSTAISYEQYF. CDR3 bases: TGTGCCAGTAGTCCCTCAACGGCAATTTCCTACGAGCAGTACTTC. The rearrangement joins TRBV19 to TRBJ2-7; D gene unclear. V lost 5 bases and J 1 base, leaving 15 bases between the germline ends. The CDR3 is 15 residues long. Germline CDR1 is LNHDA and CDR2 is SQIVND (reference sequence).

The chain is built from TRBV5-6 and TRBJ2-7; maybe TRBD1 (5 bases). Per germline, CDR1 SGHDT and CDR2 YYEEEE. V lost 6 bases and J lost 3, with 16 bases in between. The CDR3 sequence is 14 residues long. CDR3 nucleotide sequence: TGTGCCAGCACCCTGGTTGGGGCACACTACGAGCAGTACTTC. Translation gives CASTLVGAHYEQYF.

The chain combines TRBV20-1 with TRBJ2-2; 7 nucleotides match TRBD2. J gave up 0 bases and V 0 bases, and 10 bases lay outside the gene matches. Germline assignment: CDR1 DFQATT and CDR2 SNEGSKA (reference sequence). The CDR3 is 18 residues long. CDR3 coding DNA: TGCAGTGCTAGAGATCCGGGACTACAGTTCGCGAACACCGGGGAGCTGTTTTTT. This codes for CSARDPGLQFANTGELFF.

The rearrangement uses TRBV3-1 and TRBJ2-3, with 11 bases lining up with TRBD2. The V gene's germline CDR1 is LGHDT and CDR2 YNNKEL (reference sequence). This CDR3 is built from 16 residues. Losses at the gene ends were 2 bases for V and 6 bases for J; bases not matched to a gene: 7. CDR3 coding DNA: TGTGCCAGCAGCCAATCGACTAGCGGGAATGTGGATACGCAGTATTTT. Protein product: CASSQSTSGNVDTQYF.

The V and J genes are TRBV5-4 and TRBJ2-7; TRBD2 aligns across 13 bases. Germline CDR1 and CDR2: SGHNT and YYREEE (reference sequence). J was trimmed by 2 bases and V by 4 bases; bases with no gene match: 3. The length of the CDR3 is 15 residues. The CDR3 DNA reads as TGTGCCAGCAGCAGGGGACTAGCGGGAACCTACGAGCAGTACTTC. Amino acids: CASSRGLAGTYEQYF.

This chain's CDR3 is CASSVVGNTGELFF. The CDR3, as DNA: TGTGCCAGCAGCGTAGTGGGGAACACCGGGGAGCTGTTTTTT. V gene TRBV9 combines with J gene TRBJ2-2; no firm D call. CDR1 is SGDLS and CDR2 is YYNGEE in the germline V gene. The V end lost 0 bases, the J end lost 1 base, and 4 bases lay between the germline ends. The CDR3 contains 14 residues.

This clonotype was seen a single time. This rearrangement joins TRBV20-1 to TRBJ2-1, with D possibly matching TRBD1 (6 bases). The CDR3 covers 16 residues. Germline CDR1 DFQATT, CDR2 SNEGSKA (reference sequence). Trimming took 0 bases from V and 4 from J, leaving 16 bases between them. In nucleotides, the CDR3 is TGCAGTGCTAGAGATAAGTCCAGGGGTTCGTACAATGAGCAGTTCTTC. Protein sequence: CSARDKSRGSYNEQFF.

V and J are TRBV29-1 and TRBJ2-7; 10 positions match TRBD2. There are 12 residues in the CDR3. Germline V gene data show CDR1 as SQVTM and CDR2 as ANQGSEA. Trimming removed 5 bases from V and 6 bases from J; junction bases left unmatched: 4. The CDR3 protein is CSVFLAGVEQYF. The CDR3 DNA is TGCAGCGTTTTTCTAGCGGGAGTCGAGCAGTACTTC.

This CDR3 is CASSNPASYEQYF. The CDR3 nucleotides read TGTGCCAGCAGTAACCCCGCCTCCTACGAGCAGTACTTC. This chain uses TRBV6-2 or TRBV6-3 with TRBJ2-7; D unclear. Between the trimmed V and J ends, which lost 5 bases and 0 bases, there was a span of 8 bases. The CDR3 is made up of 13 amino acids. CDR1 MNHEY and CDR2 SVGEGT come from the germline V gene.

V gene TRBV7-2 combines with J gene TRBJ2-2; no clear D gene. This CDR3 region has 12 residues. Trimming cost V 3 bases and J 2 bases, with 1 base left between them. Looked up from germline, CDR1 is SGHTA and CDR2 is FQGNSA. In DNA form, the CDR3 reads TGTGCCAGCAGCTTTAACACCGGGGAGCTGTTTTTT. This codes for CASSFNTGELFF.

This chain uses TRBV11-1 with TRBJ2-7; D possibly uses TRBD1 or TRBD2 (6 bases each). CDR3 size: 16 residues. V was clipped by 4 bases and J by 7 bases, with 23 bases between them. Germline loops: CDR1 SGHAT, CDR2 FQDESV (reference sequence). The DNA of the CDR3 is TGTGCCAGCAGCTCTCCGACACGCGTTCGAGGGGGGGAGCAGTACTTC. This encodes CASSSPTRVRGGEQYF.

This clonotype was detected only a few times. The genes are TRBV29-1 and TRBJ2-7; 10 positions match TRBD1. This CDR3 comprises 13 residues. Germline V gene data show CDR1 as SQVTM and CDR2 as ANQGSEA. V was pared by 6 bases and J by 0 bases, with 2 bases of the junction left unmatched. The CDR3 loop reads CSVGQGSSYEQYF. The CDR3 DNA is TGCAGCGTGGGACAGGGGTCCTCCTACGAGCAGTACTTC.

The chain links TRBV6-1 to TRBJ2-1; TRBD2 agrees at 13 bases. J lost 3 bases, V lost 2 bases, and 7 bases had no gene match. CDR3 length: 18 amino acids. Germline assignment: CDR1 MNHNS and CDR2 SASEGT. The CDR3 is CASSEQGLAGRFYNEQFF. CDR3 nucleotides: TGTGCCAGCAGTGAACAGGGACTAGCGGGAAGATTCTACAATGAGCAGTTCTTC.